The 11 T cell receptor beta chains below all came from one sample that was sequenced in a study of shared clonotypes between healthy human individuals. TCRdb's table, derived via immunoSEQ multiplex PCR, lists solely in-frame clones and lacks some. The sample carries 1.4 million to 1.5 million clones, around 95% recorded once. The sample was naive CD4+ T cells sorted from blood. The subset was: CD45RA+ positively selected. The receptors derive from a man aged 25 to 40 in good health.

This chain links TRBV6-5 with TRBJ2-3; D possibly corresponds to TRBD2 (6 bases). The V end lost 10 bases, the J end lost 8 bases, and 22 bases lay between the germline ends. This CDR3 has 14 amino acids. CDR1 is MNHEY, CDR2 SVGAGI, per germline. In DNA, the CDR3 is TGTGCCACCCGGGTAGCGGCCGCCCAAAGTACGCAGTATTTT. It is translated as CATRVAAAQSTQYF.

The chain combines TRBV6-1 with TRBJ2-5; D unclear. This CDR3 contains 13 residues. V lost 10 bases to trimming and J lost 6 bases, with 18 bases between them. Germline V gene sequence: CDR1 MNHNS, CDR2 SASEGT. The chain's CDR3 is CATTHVSVKTQYF. As DNA, the CDR3 is TGTGCCACCACGCATGTATCGGTAAAGACCCAGTACTTC.

The V and J genes are TRBV10-2 and TRBJ1-5; D might be TRBD1 (6 bases). V lost 8 bases to trimming and J lost 3 bases, with 11 bases between them. Germline V lookup: CDR1 WSHSY, CDR2 SAAADI. This CDR3 region has 13 residues. CDR3 in amino acids: CASGQGNNQPQHF. CDR3 sequence (DNA): TGCGCCAGCGGTCAGGGGAACAATCAGCCCCAGCATTTT.

The chain uses TRBV7-9 and TRBJ2-7, with D perhaps TRBD2 (6 bases). The V gene lost 9 bases and the J gene lost 5 bases, with 23 bases spanning the gap. Germline CDR1 reads SEHNR; CDR2 reads FQNEAQ (reference sequence). The CDR3 length is 15 residues. The CDR3 loop is CARESPGSSRHEQYF. The CDR3 nucleotides read TGTGCCAGGGAAAGTCCCGGGAGTAGTCGACACGAGCAGTACTTC.

V is TRBV28 and J is TRBJ1-1, with D possibly TRBD1 on 5 matching bases. Germline-derived CDR1 and CDR2 are MDHEN and SYDVKM. V lost 8 bases and J 4 bases, leaving 14 bases between the germline ends. The CDR3 runs 13 residues. The CDR3 is CASDVAGGTEAFF. In nucleotides, the CDR3 is TGTGCCAGCGATGTGGCTGGGGGCACTGAAGCTTTCTTT.

The chain links TRBV15 to TRBJ1-3, with a weak D call TRBD1 (6 bases). With 0 bases removed from V and 0 bases from J, the gap between germline ends came to 18 bases. Looked up from germline, CDR1 is LNHNV and CDR2 is YYDKDF (reference sequence). The CDR3 covers 19 residues. The CDR3 DNA reads as TGTGCCACCAGCAGAGATGCACAGGGCCCCTCTAACTCTGGAAACACCATATATTTT. Protein: CATSRDAQGPSNSGNTIYF.

Points on this clone: This sample also contains other DNA sequences that code for the same CDR3. The chain uses TRBV28 and TRBJ2-7, with D hard to call. Trimming shortened V by 6 bases and J by 2 bases, and 8 bases separated the two germline ends. The CDR3 is made up of 12 amino acids. Germline CDR1 MDHEN, CDR2 SYDVKM. CDR3 protein: CASSPPTYEQYF. The CDR3 DNA sequence: TGTGCCAGCAGCCCCCCTACCTACGAGCAGTACTTC.

V and J are TRBV23-1 and TRBJ1-3; 7 bases are shared with TRBD1. TRBV23-1 is an open reading frame whose function is uncertain. J gave up 4 bases and V 8 bases, and 11 bases lay outside the gene matches. The CDR3 has 15 residues. The CDR3: CASPFRGRNGNTIYF. The CDR3 coding sequence is TGCGCCAGCCCTTTTAGGGGGCGCAACGGAAACACCATATATTTT.

The rearrangement joins TRBV10-3 to TRBJ2-1, with 7 bases identical to TRBD2. The CDR3 consists of 13 residues. V dropped 9 bases and J dropped 5; count of bases not matched to a gene: 7. Germline CDR1 reads ENHRY; CDR2 reads SYGVKD. CDR3 region: CAMSSGLHNEQFF. CDR3 nucleotide sequence: TGTGCCATGTCTAGCGGTCTACACAATGAGCAGTTCTTC.

A single count supports this clone. The V gene is TRBV5-5, the J gene TRBJ1-5; weak D call: TRBD1 (5 bases). Trimming cost V 4 bases and J 3 bases, with 14 bases left between them. The CDR3 sequence is 15 residues long. CDR1 and CDR2 (germline): SGHKS, YYEKEE (reference sequence). The CDR3 DNA is TGTGCCAGCAGCCCCACTCCGACAGACAATCAGCCCCAGCATTTT. It codes for CASSPTPTDNQPQHF.

A remark on this clone: The same CDR3 also results from other DNA sequences found in this sample. The CDR3 is CASSLDRSGNTIYF. The DNA for the CDR3 is TGTGCCAGCTCGCTGGACAGGTCTGGAAACACCATATATTTT. The V call is TRBV18, the J call TRBJ1-3; 7 bases are a match to TRBD1. The germline CDR1 and CDR2 sequences are KGHSH and LQKENI. CDR3 length: 14 amino acids. The V and J ends lost 6 bases and 1 base, in that order; junction bases with no gene match: 3. Variable domain in full (rest from reference TRBV18 and TRBJ1-3): NAGVMQNPRHLVRRRGQEARLRCSPMKGHSHVYWYRQLPEEGLKFMVYLQKENIIDESGMPKERFSAEFPKEGPSILRIQQVVRGDSAAYFCASSLDRSGNTIYFGEGSWLTVV.